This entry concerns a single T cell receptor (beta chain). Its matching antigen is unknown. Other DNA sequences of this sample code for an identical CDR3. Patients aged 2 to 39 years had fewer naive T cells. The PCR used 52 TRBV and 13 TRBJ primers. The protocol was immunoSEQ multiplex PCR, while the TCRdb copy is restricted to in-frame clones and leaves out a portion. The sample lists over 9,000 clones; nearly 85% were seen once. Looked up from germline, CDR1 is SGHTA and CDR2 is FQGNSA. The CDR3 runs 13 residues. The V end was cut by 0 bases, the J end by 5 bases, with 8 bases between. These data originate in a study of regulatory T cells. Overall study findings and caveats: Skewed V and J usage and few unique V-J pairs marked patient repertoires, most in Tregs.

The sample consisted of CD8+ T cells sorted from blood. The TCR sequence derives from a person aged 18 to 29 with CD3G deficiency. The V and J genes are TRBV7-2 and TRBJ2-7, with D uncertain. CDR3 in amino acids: CASSLAEHHEQYF. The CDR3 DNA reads TGTGCCAGCAGCTTAGCCGAGCACCACGAGCAGTACTTC.